This passage covers 18 T cell receptor beta chains from one sample sequenced in a study of blood T cell repertoires in COVID-19 (dated by TCRdb to 2020 to 2022). The method was the immunoSEQ multiplex PCR assay. This is the immuneACCESS table as TCRdb keeps it, with only in-frame sequences that have V and J called. A part of the clones is gone; compared with another copy, unresolved V genes explain less than half, and the rest is unexplained. This sample is represented by 60,000 to 80,000 clones; 88% of them were singletons. Clones ranked in the top ten supply about 4.7% of the sample. The sequencing input was peripheral blood. The receptors derive from a human donor in a cohort sampled during active COVID-19.

The chain recombines TRBV24-1 with TRBJ2-1; possibly TRBD1 for D (5 bases). The germline V gene encodes CDR1 KGHDR and CDR2 SFDVKD. Trimming took 5 bases from V and 9 from J, leaving 16 bases between them. The CDR3 consists of 14 residues. The CDR3 spells CATSVGDSLAEQFF. The CDR3 bases are TGTGCCACCAGTGTCGGAGACAGTTTAGCTGAGCAGTTCTTC.

The CDR3 spells CASSTDRGYSSYTF. CDR3 nucleotides: TGTGCCAGCAGTACAGACAGGGGGTATTCTAGCTACACCTTC. J is TRBJ1-2 and V is TRBV27; 9 nucleotides match TRBD1. Trimming cost V 5 bases and J 9 bases; bases outside gene matches: 10. CDR1 and CDR2 from the germline V gene are MNHEY and SMNVEV (reference sequence). The CDR3 loop spans 14 amino acids.

V gene TRBV28 combines with J gene TRBJ2-7; the match to TRBD1 covers 7 bases. Germline V CDR1 and CDR2: MDHEN, SYDVKM. The junction had 9 bases not matched to a gene; V was cut back by 7 bases and J by 3 bases. This CDR3 spans 14 amino acids. CDR3 nucleotides: TGTGCCAGCACCACAACAGGGGAAAACTACGAGCAGTACTTC. Translating it yields CASTTTGENYEQYF.

As DNA, the CDR3 is TGTGCCAGCAGTCTACTAGGGACTAGCGGCTTGAGCACAGATACGCAGTATTTT. This sequence encodes CASSLLGTSGLSTDTQYF. The V call is TRBV2, the J call TRBJ2-3; TRBD2 agrees at 11 bases. V trimming: 5 bases; J trimming: 0 bases; junction bases outside the gene matches: 10. This CDR3 region has 18 residues. Germline CDR1 and CDR2: SNHLY and FYNNEI.

This chain joins TRBV5-4 and TRBJ2-3, with 7 bases aligning to TRBD1. V dropped 0 bases and J dropped 0; count of bases not matched to a gene: 10. The CDR3 is made up of 18 amino acids. CDR1 is SGHNT, CDR2 YYREEE, per germline (reference sequence). This CDR3 reads CASSLDQGVKYSTDTQYF. CDR3 in DNA: TGTGCCAGCAGCTTGGACCAGGGGGTAAAGTATAGCACAGATACGCAGTATTTT.

The chain couples TRBV7-6 to TRBJ2-1, with 11 bases fitting TRBD2. Germline loops: CDR1 SGHVS, CDR2 FNYEAQ. V was pared by 5 bases and J by 2 bases, with 5 bases of the junction left unmatched. This CDR3 spans 16 amino acids. The CDR3 DNA reads as TGTGCCAGCAGCCCTACTAGCGGGAGTCCCTACAATGAGCAGTTCTTC. It encodes CASSPTSGSPYNEQFF.

The chain carries TRBV19 and TRBJ1-6, with 10 positions matching TRBD1. Germline assignment: CDR1 LNHDA and CDR2 SQIVND (reference sequence). This CDR3 contains 15 residues. With 3 bases clipped from V and 14 bases from J, the junction kept 10 bases outside the gene matches. CDR3 protein: CASSIGGQGIVTLHF. The CDR3 DNA reads TGTGCCAGTAGTATTGGGGGACAGGGGATTGTGACCCTCCACTTT.

In its sample, this clone was seen once. V gene TRBV2 combines with J gene TRBJ2-5; 10 positions match TRBD1. Germline CDR1 is SNHLY and CDR2 is FYNNEI. Germline trimming cut 4 bases from V and 5 bases from J; bases unmatched to any gene: 4. The CDR3 length is 14 residues. CDR3 coding DNA: TGTGCCAGCAGTGGCCCGGACAGGGGGGAGACCCAGTACTTC. It specifies CASSGPDRGETQYF. The entire variable domain, with the rest obtained from reference TRBV2 and TRBJ2-5, is as follows: EPEVTQTPSHQVTQMGQEVILRCVPISNHLYFYWYRQILGQKVEFLVSFYNNEISEKSEIFDDQFSVERPDGSNFTLKIRSTKLEDSAMYFCASSGPDRGETQYFGPGTRLLVL.

J is TRBJ2-1 and V is TRBV30; D perhaps matches TRBD2 (6 bases). The CDR3 is 12 amino acids. CDR1 is GTSNPN, CDR2 SVGIG, per germline (reference sequence). V was shortened by 7 bases and J by 5 bases, with 12 bases between the two germline ends. CDR3 protein: CASAGRNNEQFF. The CDR3 nucleotides are TGTGCCTCAGCGGGTAGAAACAATGAGCAGTTCTTC.

The chain recombines TRBV6-2 or TRBV6-3 with TRBJ2-3; D may be TRBD2 (6 bases). Germline assignment: CDR1 MNHEY and CDR2 SVGEGT. This CDR3 has 15 amino acids. The V end lost 2 bases, the J end lost 0 bases, and 9 bases lay between the germline ends. The CDR3 sequence: CASSYTGTSTDTQYF. CDR3 in DNA: TGTGCCAGCAGTTACACCGGGACTAGCACAGATACGCAGTATTTT.

This clone was counted once. This rearrangement joins TRBV19 to TRBJ1-1; D may be TRBD1 (6 bases). CDR3 length equals 14 residues. Germline CDR1 and CDR2: LNHDA and SQIVND (reference sequence). V was shortened by 1 base and J by 4 bases, with 10 bases between the two germline ends. CDR3 protein: CASSIGVRGTEAFF. The CDR3 nucleotides are TGTGCCAGTAGTATAGGGGTCAGGGGCACTGAAGCTTTCTTT.

V is TRBV5-4 and J is TRBJ2-3; 7 nucleotides align to TRBD1. V shed 3 bases, J shed 0 bases, and the junction held 7 bases outside the gene matches. The CDR3 runs 16 residues. Per germline, CDR1 SGHNT and CDR2 YYREEE (reference sequence). The CDR3, as DNA: TGTGCCAGCAGCTCATACAGGGGATCTAGCACAGATACGCAGTATTTT. Its protein is CASSSYRGSSTDTQYF.

The count of this clone is one. V gene TRBV5-1 combines with J gene TRBJ2-7; weak D call: TRBD1 (5 bases). The germline CDR1 and CDR2 sequences are SGHRS and YFSETQ. The V end was cut by 3 bases, the J end by 0 bases, with 13 bases between. The CDR3 length is 15 residues. CDR3 region: CASSSQVGSSYEQYF. In DNA, the CDR3 is TGCGCCAGCAGCTCACAGGTTGGGTCCTCCTACGAGCAGTACTTC.

The V gene is TRBV11-2, the J gene TRBJ2-5; D call uncertain. Trimming took off 5 bases at V and 7 bases at J, with 17 bases between the two ends. Looked up from germline, CDR1 is SGHAT and CDR2 is FQNNGV. The CDR3 totals 14 residues. DNA for the CDR3: TGTGCCAGCAGCCCACCGGGTGCCTCGGGGACCCAGTACTTC. This encodes CASSPPGASGTQYF.

V usage is TRBV7-7 and J usage is TRBJ2-2, with 7 bases lining up with TRBD1. The CDR3 contains 16 residues. The trim removed 5 bases at V and 1 base at J, leaving 7 bases unmatched. Germline V gene lookup returns CDR1 SSHAT and CDR2 FNYEAQ (reference sequence). The CDR3 region is CASSPQTGRNTGELFF. CDR3 bases: TGTGCCAGCAGCCCACAGACAGGGCGGAACACCGGGGAGCTGTTTTTT.

The chain uses TRBV20-1 and TRBJ1-1; D call uncertain. This CDR3 is 10 amino acids long. Germline loops: CDR1 DFQATT, CDR2 SNEGSKA (reference sequence). Deletions cut 6 bases from V and 5 bases from J, with 7 bases between. The chain's CDR3 is CSASRTEAFF. In DNA, the CDR3 is TGCAGTGCCAGCAGGACTGAAGCTTTCTTT.

The V call is TRBV28, the J call TRBJ1-2, with TRBD1 matching over 8 bases. Germline V gene data show CDR1 as MDHEN and CDR2 as SYDVKM. The CDR3 spans 15 residues. The ends lost 9 bases at V and 0 bases at J; junction bases unmatched: 9. The CDR3 region has the DNA TGTGCCAGTAACAGACAGGGGATCTCTAACTATGGCTACACCTTC. The encoded protein is CASNRQGISNYGYTF.

The chain is built from TRBV7-2 and TRBJ2-3, with D perhaps matching TRBD2 (6 bases). This CDR3 is built from 15 residues. Germline V gives CDR1 SGHTA, CDR2 FQGNSA. V shed 7 bases and J shed 4 bases, with 18 bases lying between them. The CDR3 region is CASKQLAGVADTQYF. In DNA, the CDR3 is TGTGCCAGCAAACAACTAGCTGGTGTGGCAGATACGCAGTATTTT.